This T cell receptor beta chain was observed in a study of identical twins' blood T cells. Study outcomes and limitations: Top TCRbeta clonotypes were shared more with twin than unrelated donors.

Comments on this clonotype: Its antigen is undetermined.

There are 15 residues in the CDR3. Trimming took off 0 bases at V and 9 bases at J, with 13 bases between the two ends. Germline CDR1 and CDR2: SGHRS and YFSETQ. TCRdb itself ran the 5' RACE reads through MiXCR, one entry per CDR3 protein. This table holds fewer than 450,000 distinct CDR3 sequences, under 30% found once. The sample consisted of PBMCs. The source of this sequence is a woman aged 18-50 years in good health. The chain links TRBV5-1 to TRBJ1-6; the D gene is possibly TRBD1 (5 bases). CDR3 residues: CASSLEAGVGSPLHF. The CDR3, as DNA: TGCGCCAGCAGCTTGGAAGCGGGGGTTGGTTCACCCCTCCACTTT.